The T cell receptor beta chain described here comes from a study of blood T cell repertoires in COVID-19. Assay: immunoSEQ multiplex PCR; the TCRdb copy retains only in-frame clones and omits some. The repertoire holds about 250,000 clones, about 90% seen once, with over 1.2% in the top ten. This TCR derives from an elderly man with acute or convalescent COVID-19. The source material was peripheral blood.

The CDR3 spells CASSEGRGYSPLHF. The CDR3 DNA reads as TGTGCCAGCAGTGAAGGACGGGGGTATTCACCCCTCCACTTT. This chain connects TRBV25-1 to TRBJ1-6; possible D gene TRBD1, 5 bases. The V gene's germline CDR1 is MGHDK and CDR2 SYGVNS. The V and J ends lost 2 bases and 8 bases respectively, with 10 bases between them. The CDR3 is 14 residues long.